These 17 T cell receptor beta chains were all obtained from the same sample, sequenced in a study of blood T cell repertoires in COVID-19. Data came from immunoSEQ multiplex PCR; TCRdb stores just in-frame clones and leaves some out. The sample holds 150,000 to 200,000 clones, 80% to 95% seen once. The sample taken for sequencing was peripheral blood. These receptors originate from a man aged 50 to 60 with acute or convalescent COVID-19.

The CDR3: CASSLAPSTDTQYF. In DNA, the CDR3 is TGTGCCAGCAGCTTAGCGCCCAGCACAGATACGCAGTATTTT. This sequence joins TRBV5-6 and TRBJ2-3; D not certain. Deletions cut 2 bases from V and 0 bases from J, with 7 bases between. CDR3 length: 14 residues. The V gene's germline CDR1 is SGHDT and CDR2 YYEEEE.

V is TRBV10-3 and J is TRBJ2-7, with 10 nucleotides matching TRBD1. The CDR3 is 14 residues long. V was clipped by 8 bases and J by 5 bases; unmatched bases: 9. Germline values: CDR1 ENHRY, CDR2 SYGVKD. CDR3 loop: CAIAPGQGTHEQYF. The CDR3, as DNA: TGTGCCATCGCCCCGGGACAGGGGACCCACGAGCAGTACTTC.

The chain is built from TRBV2 and TRBJ2-5; no reliable D call. This CDR3 contains 13 residues. Trimming pared 4 bases from V and 3 bases from J, leaving 9 bases between. Germline assignment: CDR1 SNHLY and CDR2 FYNNEI. Here the CDR3 DNA reads TGTGCCAGCAGTGGGCGCGGAAAAGAGACCCAGTACTTC. This codes for CASSGRGKETQYF.

The CDR3 spells CASSLGGGAADTQYF. CDR3 in DNA: TGTGCCAGCAGCTTAGGAGGGGGGGCGGCAGATACGCAGTATTTT. V and J are TRBV7-6 and TRBJ2-3, with D possibly TRBD2 on 7 matching bases. Trimming stripped 1 base from V and 4 bases from J, with 12 bases between. This CDR3 is 15 amino acids long. Germline lookup yields CDR1 SGHVS and CDR2 FNYEAQ.

J is TRBJ1-5 and V is TRBV4-3, with D hard to call. Trimming removed 0 bases from V and 7 bases from J, with 19 bases in between. The V gene's germline CDR1 is LGHNA and CDR2 YSLEER. The CDR3 has 17 amino acids. The chain's CDR3 is CASSQDLPSGPSQPQHF. CDR3 bases: TGCGCCAGCAGCCAAGATCTCCCTTCAGGTCCCAGCCAGCCCCAGCATTTT.

The V gene is TRBV6-6, the J gene TRBJ1-1, with D possibly TRBD1 on 6 matching bases. CDR1 and CDR2 (germline): MNHNY, SVGAGI (reference sequence). The germline V and J ends were trimmed by 4 bases and 0 bases, with 9 bases remaining between them. The CDR3 length is 14 residues. Here the CDR3 DNA reads TGTGCCAGCAGTTCGGACAGTTTGAACACTGAAGCTTTCTTT. Protein product: CASSSDSLNTEAFF.

In this sample, this clone turned up once. The chain joins TRBV28 to TRBJ1-4, with 8 positions matching TRBD1. J was trimmed by 7 bases and V by 2 bases; bases with no gene match: 6. This CDR3 has 15 amino acids. The germline V gene has CDR1 MDHEN and CDR2 SYDVKM. The CDR3 reads CASSLNGQGREKLFF. CDR3 in DNA: TGTGCCAGCAGTTTAAATGGACAGGGTCGTGAAAAACTGTTTTTT.

This chain uses TRBV27 with TRBJ2-3, with 7 bases identical to TRBD1. CDR3 length: 17 residues. V gave up 3 bases and J gave up 0 bases; unmatched junction bases: 9. The germline V gene encodes CDR1 MNHEY and CDR2 SMNVEV (reference sequence). The CDR3 is CASSFYPGQTSTDTQYF. DNA of the CDR3: TGTGCCAGCAGTTTCTACCCGGGACAGACCAGCACAGATACGCAGTATTTT.

The chain combines TRBV28 with TRBJ2-5; D is undetermined. This CDR3 comprises 13 residues. Germline V gene lookup returns CDR1 MDHEN and CDR2 SYDVKM. V was shortened by 2 bases and J by 5 bases, with 9 bases between the two germline ends. The CDR3 DNA sequence: TGTGCCAGCAGTTTAGTTCAGTTGGAGACCCAGTACTTC. Its translation is CASSLVQLETQYF.

The chain recombines TRBV6-2 or TRBV6-3 with TRBJ1-5; TRBD1 aligns across 8 bases. With 4 bases clipped from V and 4 bases from J, the junction kept 3 bases outside the gene matches. The length of the CDR3 is 14 residues. In germline, CDR1 is MNHEY, CDR2 SVGEGT. Written as DNA, the CDR3 is TGTGCCAGCAGTTCCGGGACAGGTAATCAGCCCCAGCATTTT. Protein sequence: CASSSGTGNQPQHF.

This clone has just one count. The chain employs TRBV7-9 and TRBJ2-7; 11 positions match TRBD1. Germline V gene data show CDR1 as SEHNR and CDR2 as FQNEAQ (reference sequence). The CDR3 is 13 residues long. With 5 bases clipped from V and 7 bases from J, the junction kept 4 bases outside the gene matches. The CDR3 spells CASSMDRGREQYV. The CDR3 DNA sequence: TGTGCCAGCAGCATGGACAGGGGGCGGGAGCAGTACGTC.

The CDR3 sequence: CASSQALTGELFF. CDR3 DNA sequence: TGCGCCAGCAGCCAAGCCCTGACCGGGGAGCTGTTTTTT. The V call is TRBV4-3, the J call TRBJ2-2; no clear D. V was shortened by 1 base and J by 5 bases, with 5 bases between the two germline ends. The CDR3 is 13 residues long. Germline loops: CDR1 LGHNA, CDR2 YSLEER.

V and J are TRBV30 and TRBJ2-2, with a possible D match to TRBD2 (5 bases). V lost 2 bases, J lost 6 bases, and 10 bases lay in between. There are 13 residues in the CDR3. Germline V gene lookup returns CDR1 GTSNPN and CDR2 SVGIG (reference sequence). CDR3 sequence (DNA): TGTGCCTGGAGTCCCGGGGTGCCCGGGGAGCTGTTTTTT. Its protein is CAWSPGVPGELFF.

The rearrangement links TRBV18 to TRBJ1-5; no definite D call. CDR1 is KGHSH, CDR2 LQKENI, per germline. CDR3 length equals 16 residues. V lost 4 bases and J lost 2, with 15 bases in between. The CDR3 loop is CASSREVSPGNQPQHF. The CDR3, as DNA: TGTGCCAGCTCACGCGAAGTATCACCGGGCAATCAGCCCCAGCATTTT.

This clone turned up a few times. In nucleotides, the CDR3 is TGCGCCAGCAGCTTGGGACAGGGGGACTCTGAAGCTTTCTTT. Amino acids: CASSLGQGDSEAFF. The chain recombines TRBV5-1 with TRBJ1-1; 9 bases fit TRBD1. V trimming: 0 bases; J trimming: 6 bases; junction bases outside the gene matches: 3. This CDR3 is built from 14 residues. Germline V gene sequence: CDR1 SGHRS, CDR2 YFSETQ. The whole variable domain, remainder taken from reference TRBV5-1 and TRBJ1-1, is KAGVTQTPRYLIKTRGQQVTLSCSPISGHRSVSWYQQTPGQGLQFLFEYFSETQRNKGNFPGRFSGRQFSNSRSEMNVSTLELGDSALYLCASSLGQGDSEAFFGQGTRLTVV.

The J gene is TRBJ1-5, the V gene TRBV19, with D perhaps matching TRBD1 (6 bases). V was shortened by 4 bases and J by 6 bases, with 22 bases between the two germline ends. Germline CDR1 LNHDA, CDR2 SQIVND (reference sequence). CDR3 size: 17 residues. In DNA form, the CDR3 reads TGTGCCAGTAGTAAGACAGGTAACTTGGGAGTTGGTCAGCCCCAGCATTTT. Protein: CASSKTGNLGVGQPQHF.

This CDR3 is CSASLTGRDGELFF. The DNA of the CDR3 is TGCAGTGCTAGTTTGACGGGTAGAGACGGGGAGCTGTTTTTT. V is TRBV20-1 and J is TRBJ2-2; D uncertain. CDR3 length: 14 residues. Germline V CDR1 and CDR2: DFQATT, SNEGSKA (reference sequence). V lost 3 bases, J lost 7 bases, and 15 bases lay in between.